This T cell receptor (beta chain) was sequenced in a study of PD-1 blockade in classical Hodgkin lymphoma. Whole-study results and caveats: Newly diagnosed and completely responding patients shared comparable baseline diversity.

Details on this clone: The antigen is unknown.

Looked up from germline, CDR1 is MDHEN and CDR2 is SYDVKM. The CDR3 has 19 residues. V lost 3 bases and J lost 9; bases outside the gene matches: 19. Repertoires were generated with immunoSEQ multiplex PCR, while TCRdb's copy carries only in-frame clones and drops some. The table includes 34,000 or so clones, roughly nine tenths detected once. Time point given: cycle 4 day 1 (C4D1), after 6 weeks of nivolumab. Autologous stem cell transplantation was followed by relapse in every patient, and brentuximab vedotin exposure varied. With magnetic negative selection, CD4+ T cells were purified from PBMCs that had been thawed.

The sample consisted of CD4+ T cells from blood, taken before the fourth cycle of nivolumab. The receptor comes from a human donor with classical Hodgkin lymphoma. The chain links TRBV28 to TRBJ2-7; 14 nucleotides align to TRBD2. CDR3 protein: CASSFYEPGTSGGLPRQYF. Written as DNA, the CDR3 is TGTGCCAGCAGTTTCTACGAACCAGGGACTAGCGGGGGCCTCCCTCGGCAGTACTTC.